These T cell receptor beta chains were read from a single sample in a study of regulatory T cells in long-lasting Graves disease. Each CDR3 protein gets one entry after TCRdb re-called the multiplex PCR reads with MiXCR. The table records hundreds of thousands of distinct CDR3 sequences, approximately 15% of them present only once. This sample was shared with a second study, whose subject was T cells in Graves' hyperthyroidism and ophthalmopathy.

The input for sequencing was peripheral blood mononuclear cells (PBMCs), taken at new diagnosis, from a patient treated with antithyroid drugs. These receptors originate from a man aged 25 to 40 with Graves disease. CDR3s include the opening cysteine and the closing phenylalanine or tryptophan. The order of the fields is clone size, V gene, J gene, D gene, CDR3 protein, CDR3 DNA. The D gene is left open where the match is weak. Clone sizes are given selectively: once, few, many, or a class where the clone is expanded.

many,TRBV6-2/TRBV6-3,TRBJ2-4,NA,CASSSPTGRDIQYF,TGTGCCAGCAGTTCCCCGACAGGGAGGGACATTCAGTACTTC
many,TRBV5-1,TRBJ2-7,NA,CASSPGTYEFYEQYF,TGCGCCAGCAGCCCAGGGACCTATGAATTTTACGAGCAGTACTTC
NA,TRBV28,TRBJ2-3,NA,CASSLITRLGTDTQYF,TGTGCCAGCAGTTTGATAACAAGATTGGGCACAGATACGCAGTATTTT
NA,TRBV27,TRBJ2-7,NA,CASTSPGWRQYF,TGTGCCAGCACCTCCCCGGGGTGGCGGCAGTACTTC
many,TRBV5-6,TRBJ2-3,TRBD1,CASSLQGERTDTQYF,TGTGCCAGCAGCTTACAGGGGGAACGCACAGATACGCAGTATTTT
NA,TRBV7-9,TRBJ2-7,NA,CASSRGPRGSYEQYF,TGTGCCAGCAGCCGAGGACCGAGGGGCTCCTACGAGCAGTACTTC
many,TRBV20-1,TRBJ2-7,TRBD2,CSASGLAGASYEQYF,TGCAGTGCTTCCGGACTAGCGGGAGCCTCCTACGAGCAGTACTTC
many,TRBV29-1,TRBJ1-1,NA,CSVEVGRSEAFF,TGCAGCGTTGAAGTAGGCCGATCGGAAGCTTTCTTT
NA,TRBV9,TRBJ1-4,NA,CASSTGGATNEKLFF,TGTGCCAGCAGCACCGGCGGGGCAACTAATGAAAAACTGTTTTTT
few,TRBV19,TRBJ2-5,NA,CASSIGTPQETQYF,TGTGCCAGTAGTATCGGGACTCCACAAGAGACCCAGTACTTC
many,TRBV5-1,TRBJ2-1,NA,CASSLIASGTTGEQFF,TGCGCCAGCAGCTTGATAGCGAGCGGAACTACGGGTGAGCAGTTCTTC
many,TRBV9,TRBJ1-1,NA,CASSALIYTEAFF,TGTGCCAGCAGCGCCCTCATATACACTGAAGCTTTCTTT